This TCR beta chain was sequenced during a study of CD8 T cells in ankylosing spondylitis. Study-level findings and limits: Among TCR beta sequences, a motif of fewer than 10 highly homologous variants appeared characteristic of ankylosing spondylitis blood. Significant enrichment of disease-linked clones was reportedly seen in matched ankylosing spondylitis synovial fluid.

CDR3 size: 14 residues. From germline, CDR1 is DFQATT and CDR2 SNEGSKA (reference sequence). V dropped 8 bases and J dropped 7 bases, with 23 bases sitting between them. In TCRdb, the 5' RACE reads were re-called with MiXCR into one record per CDR3 protein. The table lists about 800,000 distinct CDR3 sequences, approximately 12% of them singletons. There are a few counts of this clonotype. Its matching antigen is unknown. This TCR was sampled from a male donor with ankylosing spondylitis. The chain carries TRBV20-1 and TRBJ1-2, with D uncertain. The sequenced sample consisted of blood, either unsorted or a sorted T cell fraction (not recorded which). CDR3 DNA sequence: TGCAGTCCCAACCCCGGACCCAGGTCGGGTGGCTACACCTTC. Amino acids: CSPNPGPRSGGYTF.